This T cell receptor (beta chain) comes out of a study of radiotherapy plus CTLA-4 blockade in lung cancer. The overall study: Of the patients, roughly 17% showed objective responses and around 34% attained disease control.

Chemo-refractory metastatic non-small-cell lung cancer patients were treated with focal radiation plus CTLA-4 blockade with ipilimumab. The assay was immunoSEQ multiplex PCR, and TCRdb's table has in-frame clones only and misses some. The sample lists some 78,000 clones, around nine tenths occurring once. CDR3 length: 15 residues. Trimming cost V 4 bases and J 6 bases; bases outside gene matches: 8. CDR1 is SGHRS and CDR2 is YFSETQ in the germline V gene. As concerns this clone: Its antigen is as yet unknown.

Study-wide results and caveats: According to reports, early shifts in blood T cell clones, alongside interferon-beta, forecast response most accurately. Blood saw expansion of tumor-derived TCR clones after radiotherapy plus ipilimumab.

The sample consisted of peripheral blood, taken from a patient treated with radiotherapy plus ipilimumab. This rearrangement joins TRBV5-1 to TRBJ2-2; 8 positions match TRBD1. The sequence derives from a human donor with non-small cell lung cancer who had stable disease on radiotherapy plus ipilimumab. The chain's CDR3 is CASSQDRVNSGELFF. CDR3 bases: TGCGCCAGCAGCCAGGACAGGGTAAACTCCGGGGAGCTGTTTTTT.